A single sample gave rise to the 20 T cell receptor beta chains below, sequenced in a study of blood T cell repertoires in COVID-19. Sequenced by immunoSEQ multiplex PCR; TCRdb stores in-frame clones only, minus some. There are 95,000 to 150,000 clones in the sample; 81% occur only once, and about 15% lies in the top ten. Sequencing was performed on peripheral blood. The receptor set was obtained from a man in his thirties or forties with COVID-19, enrolled during active disease.

In this sample, this clone turned up a few times. V usage is TRBV15 and J usage is TRBJ1-6; D ambiguous. The length of the CDR3 is 15 residues. V dropped 5 bases and J dropped 1 base, with 9 bases sitting between them. Germline-derived CDR1 and CDR2 are LNHNV and YYDKDF (reference sequence). The CDR3 region is CATSVGRSYNSPLHF. In DNA, the CDR3 is TGTGCCACCAGCGTGGGCCGGTCCTATAATTCACCCCTCCACTTT.

For the CDR3, the DNA is TGTGCCAGCAGCGAACTAGCGGGAGATTACGAGCAGTACTTC. Its protein product is CASSELAGDYEQYF. This chain uses TRBV11-3 with TRBJ2-7, with 11 bases fitting TRBD2. V was pared by 5 bases and J by 4 bases, with 4 bases of the junction left unmatched. The length of the CDR3 is 14 residues. CDR1 SGHNT and CDR2 YENEEA come from the germline V gene.

The chain carries TRBV4-3 and TRBJ2-7, with D possibly TRBD1 on 6 matching bases. The germline V gene encodes CDR1 LGHNA and CDR2 YSLEER. V was cut by 0 bases and J by 1 base, with 10 bases left in between. The CDR3 length is 15 residues. The CDR3 DNA follows: TGCGCCAGCAGCCAAGACAGGGGAACATCCTACGAGCAGTACTTC. Translated: CASSQDRGTSYEQYF.

The rearrangement links TRBV6-1 to TRBJ1-4, with D perhaps TRBD1 (5 bases). Germline V gene lookup returns CDR1 MNHNS and CDR2 SASEGT. This CDR3 has 17 amino acids. Trimming cost V 3 bases and J 0 bases, with 14 bases left between them. CDR3 DNA: TGTGCCAGCAGTGATGTATGGGGACTTGCAACTAATGAAAAACTGTTTTTT. Its protein is CASSDVWGLATNEKLFF.

The chain recombines TRBV20-1 with TRBJ1-2; no firm D call. V was cut by 7 bases and J by 0 bases, with 6 bases left in between. CDR1 and CDR2 from the germline V gene are DFQATT and SNEGSKA (reference sequence). The CDR3 extends over 11 amino acids. The CDR3 here is CSGETNYGYTF. In DNA, the CDR3 is TGCAGTGGTGAGACTAACTATGGCTACACCTTC.

The rearrangement uses TRBV9 and TRBJ2-1; 10 bases fit TRBD1. Germline trimming cut 4 bases from V and 3 bases from J; bases unmatched to any gene: 4. The CDR3 loop spans 15 amino acids. The germline gives CDR1 SGDLS, CDR2 YYNGEE. CDR3 loop: CASSLGQGIYNEQFF. Here the CDR3 DNA reads TGTGCCAGCAGCCTGGGACAGGGGATCTACAATGAGCAGTTCTTC.

Worth noting for this clone: The junction shows a germline mismatch at one end, possibly a read error. Other DNA variants within this sample encode the same CDR3. The V call is TRBV24-1, the J call TRBJ1-2, with 7 nucleotides matching TRBD1. The length of the CDR3 is 14 residues. In germline, CDR1 is KGHDR, CDR2 SFDVKD. CDR3 sequence: CATSEGTANYGYTF. As DNA, the CDR3 is TGTGCCACCAGTGAGGGGACAGCTAATTATGGCTACACCTTC.

The chain carries TRBV6-6 and TRBJ1-5; 7 nucleotides align to TRBD1. In germline, CDR1 is MNHNY, CDR2 SVGAGI (reference sequence). Unmatched junction bases numbered 2, after V lost 7 bases and J lost 5 bases. The CDR3 is made up of 12 amino acids. The CDR3 loop is CASTRGDQPQHF. CDR3 DNA: TGTGCCAGCACCAGGGGGGATCAGCCCCAGCATTTT.

The chain carries TRBV6-5 and TRBJ1-1; 9 bases are a match to TRBD1. J lost 0 bases, V lost 6 bases, and 2 bases had no gene match. Germline lookup yields CDR1 MNHEY and CDR2 SVGAGI. The CDR3 loop spans 14 amino acids. The CDR3 spells CASSRQGVNTEAFF. The CDR3 DNA sequence: TGTGCCAGCAGCCGACAGGGGGTGAACACTGAAGCTTTCTTT.

The chain has TRBV11-3 and TRBJ2-3; TRBD1 might be the D (6 bases). The CDR3 totals 16 residues. V lost 1 base and J lost 1, with 12 bases in between. Germline-derived CDR1 and CDR2 are SGHNT and YENEEA. The CDR3 here is CASSLVSGAGTDTQYF. The CDR3 DNA sequence: TGTGCCAGCAGCTTAGTATCAGGGGCAGGCACAGATACGCAGTATTTT.

The chain carries TRBV7-2 and TRBJ2-3; D remains ambiguous. Trimming took off 5 bases at V and 4 bases at J, with 16 bases between the two ends. Germline CDR1 SGHTA, CDR2 FQGNSA. The CDR3 totals 15 residues. CDR3 bases: TGTGCCAGCAGCACCCGACTCGGAAATGCAGATACGCAGTATTTT. It specifies CASSTRLGNADTQYF.

The CDR3 sequence: CASSRGGASETQYF. CDR3 sequence (DNA): TGTGCCAGCAGCCGCGGGGGGGCCTCGGAGACCCAGTACTTC. This chain uses TRBV7-2 with TRBJ2-5; 9 bases map to TRBD2. Germline-derived CDR1 and CDR2 are SGHTA and FQGNSA. The CDR3 has 14 amino acids. The V segment lost 5 bases and the J segment 5 bases; nucleotides outside the gene matches: 6.

This sequence joins TRBV7-2 and TRBJ2-7; D is perhaps TRBD1 (6 bases). The CDR3 runs to 14 residues. The germline CDR1 and CDR2 sequences are SGHTA and FQGNSA. The ends were cut back, 1 base at V and 5 bases at J, with 12 bases in the middle. The DNA for the CDR3 is TGTGCCAGCAGCTTAGTACAGGGTTTCAACGAGCAGTACTTC. Amino acid sequence: CASSLVQGFNEQYF. The full variable domain, completed using reference TRBV7-2 and TRBJ2-7, is GAGVSQSPSNKVTEKGKDVELRCDPISGHTALYWYRQSLGQGLEFLIYFQGNSAPDKSGLPSDRFSAERTGGSVSTLTIQRTQQEDSAVYLCASSLVQGFNEQYFGPGTRLTVT.

The rearrangement links TRBV11-3 to TRBJ2-2; 7 nucleotides agree with TRBD2. V lost 5 bases and J lost 6; bases outside the gene matches: 3. The CDR3 sequence is 13 residues long. Germline V gene sequence: CDR1 SGHNT, CDR2 YENEEA. The CDR3 loop is CASSAGLAGELFF. For the CDR3, the DNA is TGTGCCAGCAGCGCCGGACTAGCCGGGGAGCTGTTTTTT.

The gene calls are TRBV7-8 and TRBJ2-1; 7 bases are shared with TRBD1. V trimming: 5 bases; J trimming: 7 bases; junction bases outside the gene matches: 14. CDR3 length equals 16 residues. In germline, CDR1 is SGHVS, CDR2 FQNEAQ. Here the CDR3 reads CASSPTLGQKRNEQFF. The CDR3 DNA reads TGTGCCAGCAGCCCGACCCTGGGACAGAAAAGGAATGAGCAGTTCTTC. Based on the CDR3 plus reference TRBV7-8 and TRBJ2-1, the full variable domain is GAGVSQSPRYKVAKRGQDVALRCDPISGHVSLFWYQQALGQGPEFLTYFQNEAQLDKSGLPSDRFFAERPEGSVSTLKIQRTQQEDSAVYLCASSPTLGQKRNEQFFGPGTRLTVL.

The chain carries TRBV4-2 and TRBJ2-7, with 8 nucleotides matching TRBD2. The CDR3 totals 16 residues. The germline V gene has CDR1 LGHNA and CDR2 YNFKEQ. Trimming took 1 base from V and 4 from J; bases not matched to a gene: 9. CDR3 sequence reads: CASSQGALGGRYEQYF. CDR3 nucleotides: TGTGCCAGCAGCCAAGGGGCTCTGGGCGGGAGGTACGAGCAGTACTTC.

The V and J genes are TRBV28 and TRBJ1-5, with D unclear. Germline V gene lookup returns CDR1 MDHEN and CDR2 SYDVKM. The germline V and J ends were trimmed by 3 bases and 6 bases, with 6 bases remaining between them. The CDR3 sequence is 12 residues long. CDR3: CASSLEAQPQHF. In nucleotides, the CDR3 is TGTGCCAGCAGTTTGGAGGCTCAGCCCCAGCATTTT.

The chain combines TRBV11-2 with TRBJ2-2, with TRBD1 as a possible D gene (6 bases). The CDR3 has 17 residues. Germline V gives CDR1 SGHAT, CDR2 FQNNGV. V shed 1 base and J shed 0 bases, with 12 bases lying between them. CDR3 coding DNA: TGTGCCAGCAGCTTAGGCTCCGGGACAACGAACACCGGGGAGCTGTTTTTT. Translated: CASSLGSGTTNTGELFF.

The chain has TRBV2 and TRBJ1-4, with 7 nucleotides matching TRBD1. CDR1 is SNHLY, CDR2 FYNNEI, per germline. CDR3 size: 17 residues. V gave up 6 bases and J gave up 3 bases; unmatched junction bases: 13. CDR3 amino acids: CASRQGYSGRANEKLFF. The CDR3 nucleotides are TGTGCCAGCAGACAGGGGTATTCTGGTCGAGCTAATGAAAAACTGTTTTTT. The complete variable domain, with remaining parts taken from reference TRBV2 and TRBJ1-4, reads EPEVTQTPSHQVTQMGQEVILRCVPISNHLYFYWYRQILGQKVEFLVSFYNNEISEKSEIFDDQFSVERPDGSNFTLKIRSTKLEDSAMYFCASRQGYSGRANEKLFFGSGTQLSVL.

V usage is TRBV6-5 and J usage is TRBJ2-5, with D possibly being TRBD1 (5 bases). The CDR3 sequence is 16 residues long. Germline CDR1 MNHEY, CDR2 SVGAGI. The V and J ends lost 4 bases and 1 base respectively, with 16 bases between them. The CDR3 DNA follows: TGTGCCAGCAGTTTGCAACCCCAGGGCCTCCAAGAGACCCAGTACTTC. It encodes CASSLQPQGLQETQYF.